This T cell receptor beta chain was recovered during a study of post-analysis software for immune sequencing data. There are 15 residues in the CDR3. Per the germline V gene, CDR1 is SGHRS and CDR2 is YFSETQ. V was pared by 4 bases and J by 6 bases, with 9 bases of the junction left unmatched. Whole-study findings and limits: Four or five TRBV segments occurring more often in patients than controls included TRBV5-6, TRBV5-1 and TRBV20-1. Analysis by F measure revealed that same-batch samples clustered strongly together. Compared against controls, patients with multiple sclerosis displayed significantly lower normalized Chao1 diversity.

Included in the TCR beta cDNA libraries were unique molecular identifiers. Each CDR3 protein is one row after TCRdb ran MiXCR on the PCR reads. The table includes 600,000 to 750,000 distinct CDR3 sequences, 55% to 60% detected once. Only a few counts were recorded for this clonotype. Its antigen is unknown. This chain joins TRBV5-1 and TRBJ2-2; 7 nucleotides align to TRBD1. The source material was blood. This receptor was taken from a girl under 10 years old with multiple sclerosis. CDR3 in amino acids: CASSPGQEAAGELFF. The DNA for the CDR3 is TGCGCCAGCAGCCCAGGACAGGAGGCTGCCGGGGAGCTGTTTTTT. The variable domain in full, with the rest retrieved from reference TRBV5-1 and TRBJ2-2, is KAGVTQTPRYLIKTRGQQVTLSCSPISGHRSVSWYQQTPGQGLQFLFEYFSETQRNKGNFPGRFSGRQFSNSRSEMNVSTLELGDSALYLCASSPGQEAAGELFFGEGSRLTVL.